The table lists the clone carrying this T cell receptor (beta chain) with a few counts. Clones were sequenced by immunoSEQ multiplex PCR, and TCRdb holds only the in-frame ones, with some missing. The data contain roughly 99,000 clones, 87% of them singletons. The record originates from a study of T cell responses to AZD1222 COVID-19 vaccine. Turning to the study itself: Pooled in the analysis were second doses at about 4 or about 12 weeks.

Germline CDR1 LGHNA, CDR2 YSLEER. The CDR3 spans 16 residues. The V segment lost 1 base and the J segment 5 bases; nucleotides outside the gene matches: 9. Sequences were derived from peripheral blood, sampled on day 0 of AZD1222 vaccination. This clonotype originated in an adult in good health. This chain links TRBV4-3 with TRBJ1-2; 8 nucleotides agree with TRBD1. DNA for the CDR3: TGCGCCAGCAGCCAAGTTGCTGGACAGGGAAGATATGGCTACACCTTC. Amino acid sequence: CASSQVAGQGRYGYTF.